The subject of this entry is one TCR beta chain. Its antigen is currently unknown. This CDR3 spans 13 amino acids. Germline lookup yields CDR1 MNHEY and CDR2 SMNVEV (reference sequence). Trimming removed 7 bases from V and 4 bases from J, with 13 bases in between. The assay used deep level. Original handling: There were no quality scores in the junction-only immunoSEQ sequences, so filtering differed. Data came from immunoSEQ multiplex PCR; TCRdb stores just in-frame clones and leaves some out. The V and J calls and the clone size are those of that table, but D and trimming were determined from the DNA. Of approximately 1.9 million clones listed, 93% were seen once; the top ten hold roughly 1.7%. Positive CCR7 selection of CD45RO-negative cells yielded the naive CD8 cells, and terminally differentiated effector memory CD45RA+ cells were excluded. The sample belongs to a study of shared clonotypes between healthy human individuals.

Study-wide results and limits: Clonotype sharing among donors was expected to depend on sequencing depth. In the sorted subsets, rarefaction showed sequencing was incomplete despite large depth.

The chain carries TRBV27 and TRBJ1-1; perhaps TRBD1 as D (6 bases). The clonotype originates from a man younger than 35 in good health. Some clones in this sample may be carry-over from other donors' samples. The specimen sequenced was naive CD8+ T cells from PBMCs. DNA for the CDR3: TGTGCCAGCATGCAGGGGAGAACCACTGAAGCTTTCTTT. It translates to CASMQGRTTEAFF.